This passage covers 6 T cell receptor beta chains from one sample sequenced in a study of blood T cells in healthy people across ages. Sample-barcoded 5' priming and a J-beta primer mix drove a second PCR of 7 to 11 cycles. From the 5' RACE reads, TCRdb called clonotypes with MiXCR, one entry per CDR3 protein. This sample has around 790,000 distinct CDR3 sequences, with under 45% found just once. Sequencing input: blood. The receptors were gathered from a man in his sixties in good health.

J is TRBJ1-1 and V is TRBV7-9; 7 nucleotides agree with TRBD1. The V segment lost 5 bases and the J segment 6 bases; nucleotides outside the gene matches: 6. The length of the CDR3 is 13 residues. From germline, CDR1 is SEHNR and CDR2 FQNEAQ (reference sequence). This CDR3 is CASSLQGLPEAFF. The CDR3 coding sequence is TGTGCCAGCAGCCTACAGGGGCTCCCTGAAGCTTTCTTT.

V gene TRBV7-9 combines with J gene TRBJ2-3, with a tentative D call TRBD2 (6 bases). CDR1 and CDR2 (germline): SEHNR, FQNEAQ (reference sequence). The CDR3 runs to 13 residues. Deletions cut 5 bases from V and 4 bases from J, with 10 bases between. CDR3 nucleotides: TGTGCCAGCAGCCGGCCGGGGGCAGATACGCAGTATTTT. Its translation: CASSRPGADTQYF.

In this sample, this clonotype turned up once. The rearrangement joins TRBV2 to TRBJ2-3, with 12 bases fitting TRBD1. There are 16 residues in the CDR3. Germline CDR1 SNHLY, CDR2 FYNNEI. Trimming removed 4 bases from V and 3 bases from J; junction bases left unmatched: 5. The chain's CDR3 is CASSVGTGGATDTQYF. The CDR3 DNA sequence: TGTGCCAGCAGTGTAGGGACAGGGGGCGCAACAGATACGCAGTATTTT. The full variable domain, in which reference TRBV2 and TRBJ2-3 provide the parts outside the CDR3, is EPEVTQTPSHQVTQMGQEVILRCVPISNHLYFYWYRQILGQKVEFLVSFYNNEISEKSEIFDDQFSVERPDGSNFTLKIRSTKLEDSAMYFCASSVGTGGATDTQYFGPGTRLTVL.

This chain links TRBV2 with TRBJ1-5; 7 bases line up with TRBD1. V lost 6 bases to trimming and J lost 6 bases; unmatched junction nucleotides: 8. Germline-derived CDR1 and CDR2 are SNHLY and FYNNEI. The CDR3 spans 14 residues. For the CDR3, the DNA is TGTGCCAGCAGCACAGGACAGGACCCTCAGCCCCAGCATTTT. Its protein product is CASSTGQDPQPQHF.

This clonotype appeared once. This chain joins TRBV29-1 and TRBJ1-3; D not certain. This CDR3 spans 15 amino acids. Germline lookup yields CDR1 SQVTM and CDR2 ANQGSEA. V lost 0 bases to trimming and J lost 2 bases, with 11 bases between them. Here the CDR3 reads CSVEDLRRPGNTIYF. In nucleotides, the CDR3 is TGCAGCGTTGAAGATCTCCGGAGGCCTGGAAACACCATATATTTT. The entire variable domain, with the rest obtained from reference TRBV29-1 and TRBJ1-3, is as follows: SAVISQKPSRDICQRGTSLTIQCQVDSQVTMMFWYRQQPGQSLTLIATANQGSEATYESGFVIDKFPISRPNLTFSTLTVSNMSPEDSSIYLCSVEDLRRPGNTIYFGEGSWLTVV.

The rearrangement uses TRBV3-1 and TRBJ1-4; D possibly corresponds to TRBD1 (6 bases). Looked up from germline, CDR1 is LGHDT and CDR2 is YNNKEL (reference sequence). Deletions cut 0 bases from V and 7 bases from J, with 9 bases between. CDR3 length equals 14 residues. CDR3 sequence: CASSQEGAREKLFF. The CDR3 DNA reads TGTGCCAGCAGCCAAGAGGGGGCGCGTGAAAAACTGTTTTTT.